A single sample gave rise to the 7 T cell receptor beta chains below, sequenced in a study of T cells in localized non-small cell lung cancer. Measured with immunoSEQ multiplex PCR; TCRdb has only the in-frame clones, and not every one. The data contain some 30,000 clones, roughly 94% of them seen just once; the ten biggest clones take up 0.73%. The material sequenced was peripheral blood, taken before any cancer treatment. These receptors came from a woman aged 40-75 years with stage I lung adenocarcinoma.

This chain links TRBV18 with TRBJ1-4; 9 bases are shared with TRBD1. Germline V gene lookup returns CDR1 KGHSH and CDR2 LQKENI. This CDR3 is built from 17 residues. V lost 4 bases, J lost 6 bases, and 12 bases stayed unmatched. The CDR3: CASSRRDRVVSYEKLFF. DNA for the CDR3: TGTGCCAGCTCACGCCGGGACAGGGTAGTCTCGTATGAAAAACTGTTTTTT.

V usage is TRBV11-1 and J usage is TRBJ1-1; TRBD1 might be the D (6 bases). Looked up from germline, CDR1 is SGHAT and CDR2 is FQDESV (reference sequence). The ends were cut back, 5 bases at V and 0 bases at J, with 13 bases in the middle. The CDR3 loop spans 15 amino acids. The CDR3 loop reads CASSHNEGVNTEAFF. In nucleotides, the CDR3 is TGTGCCAGCAGCCACAATGAGGGGGTGAACACTGAAGCTTTCTTT.

The chain joins TRBV11-3 to TRBJ2-3; 10 nucleotides agree with TRBD2. Germline V gene lookup returns CDR1 SGHNT and CDR2 YENEEA. The trim removed 1 base at V and 0 bases at J, leaving 4 bases unmatched. The CDR3 contains 17 residues. The CDR3 region has the DNA TGTGCCAGCAGCTTAGGTGCGACTAGCGGGAGCACAGATACGCAGTATTTT. It yields the protein CASSLGATSGSTDTQYF.

Concerning this clone itself: At one end, the junction sequence differs from germline, possibly due to a read error. This chain joins TRBV2 and TRBJ2-5; the D is unclear. CDR3 length equals 12 residues. CDR1 SNHLY and CDR2 FYNNEI come from the germline V gene. CDR3 bases: TGTGCCAGCGTTGGCGACTCCAGCCTCCTGAACTTC. Amino acid sequence: CASVGDSSLLNF.

Comment on this clone: Other DNA sequences of this sample code for an identical CDR3. The CDR3 is CASSFMGGPGETQYF. As DNA, the CDR3 is TGTGCCAGCAGCTTTATGGGGGGTCCGGGGGAGACCCAGTACTTC. V usage is TRBV7-2 and J usage is TRBJ2-5, with D perhaps matching TRBD2 (6 bases). Germline V lookup: CDR1 SGHTA, CDR2 FQGNSA. V was pared by 3 bases and J by 5 bases, with 16 bases between. CDR3 length: 15 amino acids.

This chain joins TRBV11-2 and TRBJ2-4; 13 bases match TRBD2. The CDR3 runs to 19 residues. CDR1 and CDR2 from the germline V gene are SGHAT and FQNNGV. The junction had 5 bases not matched to a gene; V was cut back by 0 bases and J by 0 bases. In nucleotides, the CDR3 is TGTGCCAGCAGCTTAGATGCGGGGACTAGCGGGATAGCCAAAAACATTCAGTACTTC. Protein product: CASSLDAGTSGIAKNIQYF. The full variable domain, completed using reference TRBV11-2 and TRBJ2-4, is EAGVAQSPRYKIIEKRQSVAFWCNPISGHATLYWYQQILGQGPKLLIQFQNNGVVDDSQLPKDRFSAERLKGVDSTLKIQPAKLEDSAVYLCASSLDAGTSGIAKNIQYFGAGTRLSVL.

The chain uses TRBV6-6 and TRBJ1-2, with 8 positions matching TRBD1. With V trimmed by 6 bases and J by 7 bases, 7 bases remained unmatched. Germline-derived CDR1 and CDR2 are MNHNY and SVGAGI (reference sequence). This CDR3 is built from 13 residues. As DNA, the CDR3 is TGTGCCAGCAGCCCTCAGGGGGCCGGTGGCTACACCTTC. Protein sequence: CASSPQGAGGYTF.